The rows below give T cell receptor beta chains drawn from one sample of a study of T cells in Graves' hyperthyroidism and ophthalmopathy. TCRdb reanalysed the multiplex PCR reads using MiXCR and keeps one entry per CDR3 protein. The sample lists roughly 380,000 distinct CDR3 sequences, 14% seen once, with 9.5% to 12% in the top ten. The sequenced material came from blood. The receptors shown here come from a woman aged 55-69 years with Graves' hyperthyroidism. The CDR3 runs from the conserved cysteine through the conserved F or W. D genes are given only for firm matches. Some rows have no size entry. The others give once, few or many, or a class for an expanded clone.

v_gene	abundance	j_gene	d_gene	CDR3aa	CDR3nt
TRBV27	NA	TRBJ2-5	TRBD2	CASSLVGGTQTQYF	TGTGCCAGCAGTTTGGTGGGAGGGACGCAGACCCAGTACTTC
TRBV12-3/TRBV12-4	many	TRBJ2-1	NA	CASSLAGQYVEQFF	TGTGCCAGCAGTTTAGCCGGACAGTACGTGGAGCAGTTCTTC
TRBV29-1	many	TRBJ1-4	TRBD1	CSVSTGGAEKLFF	TGCAGCGTGTCGACAGGGGGGGCTGAAAAACTGTTTTTT
TRBV11-2	many	TRBJ2-2	NA	CASSSPGGPGTPNTGELFF	TGTGCCAGCAGCTCCCCGGGGGGCCCCGGGACTCCGAACACCGGGGAGCTGTTTTTT
TRBV12-3/TRBV12-4	many	TRBJ1-2	NA	CASSLGLYGGYTF	TGTGCCAGCAGTTTAGGTCTCTATGGTGGCTACACCTTC
TRBV28	many	TRBJ2-3	NA	CASSPSSGGTDTQYF	TGTGCCAGCAGTCCTAGTTCGGGAGGCACAGATACGCAGTATTTT
TRBV2	many	TRBJ2-5	NA	CASSERGLGGETQYF	TGTGCCAGCAGTGAAAGGGGGTTGGGAGGAGAGACCCAGTACTTC
TRBV28	NA	TRBJ1-2	NA	CASSTPTTHYGYTF	TGTGCCAGCAGTACCCCGACAACCCACTATGGCTACACCTTC
TRBV28	many	TRBJ1-1	NA	CASSSPTKGMRAFF	TGTGCCAGCAGTTCGCCGACTAAGGGAATGAGGGCTTTCTTT
TRBV27	many	TRBJ2-1	NA	CASSTPPGNEQFF	TGTGCCAGCAGCACACCTCCCGGCAATGAGCAGTTCTTC